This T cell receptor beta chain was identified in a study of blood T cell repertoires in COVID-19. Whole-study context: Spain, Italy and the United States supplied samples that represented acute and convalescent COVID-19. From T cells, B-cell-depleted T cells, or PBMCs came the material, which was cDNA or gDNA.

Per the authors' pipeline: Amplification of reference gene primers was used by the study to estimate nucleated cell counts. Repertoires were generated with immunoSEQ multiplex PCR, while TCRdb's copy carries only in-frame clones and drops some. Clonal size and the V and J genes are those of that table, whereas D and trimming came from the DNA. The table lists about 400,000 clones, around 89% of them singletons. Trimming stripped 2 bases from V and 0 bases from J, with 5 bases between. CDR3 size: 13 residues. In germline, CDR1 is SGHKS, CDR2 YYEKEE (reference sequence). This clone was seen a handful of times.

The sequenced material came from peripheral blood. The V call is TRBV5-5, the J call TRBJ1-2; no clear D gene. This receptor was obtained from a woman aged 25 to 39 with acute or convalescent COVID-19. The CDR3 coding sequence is TGTGCCAGCAGCTTCGAGCCTAACTATGGCTACACCTTC. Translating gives CASSFEPNYGYTF. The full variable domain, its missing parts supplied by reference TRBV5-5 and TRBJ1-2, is DAGVTQSPTHLIKTRGQQVTLRCSPISGHKSVSWYQQVLGQGPQFIFQYYEKEERGRGNFPDRFSARQFPNYSSELNVNALLLGDSALYLCASSFEPNYGYTFGSGTRLTVV.